This TCR beta chain is from a study of Graves' ophthalmopathy and Graves' hyperthyroidism. Study-wide background: Sampling took place at initial diagnosis, with peripheral blood obtained before any treatment.

The authors used Ficoll-Paque density gradient centrifugation to separate PBMCs. The input was around 10 ml of fresh peripheral blood. Investigators amplified TCR beta CDR3 regions from RNA transcripts. HTBI primers served in a first-round RT-PCR, which a second-round multiplex PCR followed. One entry per CDR3 protein results from TCRdb running MiXCR on the multiplex PCR reads. This repertoire shows 210,000 or so distinct CDR3 sequences, 25% to 30% found once; its top ten account for about 9.3%. Overall study findings and caveats: In predicting ophthalmopathy progression, the model reached about 69% sensitivity and about 73% specificity. The 13-signature model separated ophthalmopathy from stable hyperthyroidism at roughly 88% sensitivity and approximately 79% specificity.

The V gene end was trimmed by 4 bases and the J gene end by 1 base; junction bases not matched to a gene: 7. Germline V gene lookup returns CDR1 SQVTM and CDR2 ANQGSEA. The CDR3 consists of 15 residues. This clonotype was counted at least ten times. The antigen remains undetermined. This receptor was obtained from a man aged 45-65 years with Graves' ophthalmopathy. Sequencing was done on a sample of peripheral blood. The chain combines TRBV29-1 with TRBJ1-2; 9 bases are a match to TRBD1. The CDR3 DNA follows: TGCAGCGTTGCCAAGGGGACAGGGTTTAACTATGGCTACACCTTC. Translation: CSVAKGTGFNYGYTF.